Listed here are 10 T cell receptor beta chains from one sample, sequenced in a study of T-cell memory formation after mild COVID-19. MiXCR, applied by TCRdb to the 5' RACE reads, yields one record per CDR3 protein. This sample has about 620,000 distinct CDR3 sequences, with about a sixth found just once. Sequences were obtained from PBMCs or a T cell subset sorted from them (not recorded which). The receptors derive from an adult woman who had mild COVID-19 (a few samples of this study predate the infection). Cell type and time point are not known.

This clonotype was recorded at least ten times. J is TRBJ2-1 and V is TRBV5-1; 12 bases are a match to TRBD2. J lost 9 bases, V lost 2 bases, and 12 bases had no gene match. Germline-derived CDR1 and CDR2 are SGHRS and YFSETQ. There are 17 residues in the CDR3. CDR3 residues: CASSLAGLAGPPGEQFF. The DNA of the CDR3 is TGCGCCAGCAGCTTAGCGGGACTAGCGGGCCCACCGGGTGAGCAGTTCTTC.

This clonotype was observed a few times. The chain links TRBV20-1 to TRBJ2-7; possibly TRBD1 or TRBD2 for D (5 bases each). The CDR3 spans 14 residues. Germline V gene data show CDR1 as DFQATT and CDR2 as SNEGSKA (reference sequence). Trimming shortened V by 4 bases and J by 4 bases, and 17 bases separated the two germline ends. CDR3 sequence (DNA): TGCAGTGCTATGGGGCGGGCCCATGGGTACGAGCAGTACTTC. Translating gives CSAMGRAHGYEQYF.

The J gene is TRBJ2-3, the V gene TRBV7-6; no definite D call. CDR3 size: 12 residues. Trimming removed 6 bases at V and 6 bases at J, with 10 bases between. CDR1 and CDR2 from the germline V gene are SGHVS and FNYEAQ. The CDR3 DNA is TGTGCCAGCAGAACAAGACCCGATACGCAGTATTTT. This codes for CASRTRPDTQYF.

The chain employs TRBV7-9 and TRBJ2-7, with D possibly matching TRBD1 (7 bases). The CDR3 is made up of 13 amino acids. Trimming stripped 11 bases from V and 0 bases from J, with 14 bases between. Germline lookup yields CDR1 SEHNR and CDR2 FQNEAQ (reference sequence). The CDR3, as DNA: TGTGCCCCCGGGAGACAGGGCTCCTACGAGCAGTACTTC. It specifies CAPGRQGSYEQYF.

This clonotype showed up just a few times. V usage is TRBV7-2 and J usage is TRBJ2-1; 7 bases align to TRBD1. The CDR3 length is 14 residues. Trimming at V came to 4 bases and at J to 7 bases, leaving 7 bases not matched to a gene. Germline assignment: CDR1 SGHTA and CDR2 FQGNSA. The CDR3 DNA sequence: TGTGCCAGCAGCTCTCGGACAGGTCAAAATGAGCAGTTCTTC. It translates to CASSSRTGQNEQFF.

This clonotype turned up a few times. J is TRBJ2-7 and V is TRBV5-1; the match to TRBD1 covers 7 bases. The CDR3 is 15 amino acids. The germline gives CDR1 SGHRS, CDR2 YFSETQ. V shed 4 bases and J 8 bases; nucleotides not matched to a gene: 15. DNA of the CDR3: TGCGCCAGCAGCACACTAGGACAGGCTCGAGACAAGCAGTACTTC. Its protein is CASSTLGQARDKQYF.

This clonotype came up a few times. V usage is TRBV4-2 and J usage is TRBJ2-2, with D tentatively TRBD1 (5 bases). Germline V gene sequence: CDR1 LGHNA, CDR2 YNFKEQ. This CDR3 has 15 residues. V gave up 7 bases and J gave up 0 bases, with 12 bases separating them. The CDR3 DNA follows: TGTGCCAGCACCCGTCAGGACACGAACACCGGGGAGCTGTTTTTT. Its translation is CASTRQDTNTGELFF.

The CDR3 region is CASSPQGGNEQYF. CDR3 coding DNA: TGTGCCAGCAGCCCCCAAGGGGGGAACGAGCAGTACTTC. The chain carries TRBV7-9 and TRBJ2-7; D possibly uses TRBD1 or TRBD2 (6 bases each). V lost 5 bases and J lost 5, with 13 bases in between. The length of the CDR3 is 13 residues. Germline lookup yields CDR1 SEHNR and CDR2 FQNEAQ (reference sequence).

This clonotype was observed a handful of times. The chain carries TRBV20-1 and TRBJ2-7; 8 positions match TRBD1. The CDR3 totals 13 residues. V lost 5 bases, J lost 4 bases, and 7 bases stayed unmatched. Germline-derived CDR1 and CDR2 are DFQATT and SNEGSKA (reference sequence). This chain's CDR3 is CSAYRQGRYEQYF. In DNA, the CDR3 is TGCAGTGCTTATCGACAGGGGCGGTACGAGCAGTACTTC.

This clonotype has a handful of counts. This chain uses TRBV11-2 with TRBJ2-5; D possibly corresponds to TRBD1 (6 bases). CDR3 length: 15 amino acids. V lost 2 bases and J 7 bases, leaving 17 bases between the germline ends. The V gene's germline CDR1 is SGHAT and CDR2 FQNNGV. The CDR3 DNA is TGTGCCAGCAGCTTAAGTACAGGGCGGATCGGGACCCAGTACTTC. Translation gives CASSLSTGRIGTQYF.